The sequence of this T cell receptor beta chain was determined in a study of blood T cell repertoires in COVID-19. Study at large: COVID-19 samples collected from the United States, Italy and Spain covered acute and convalescent phases.

Sequenced by immunoSEQ multiplex PCR; TCRdb stores in-frame clones only, minus some. The top ten clones hold less than 25% of a sample with 35,000 to 50,000 clones, about four fifths of them seen once. This CDR3 is 16 amino acids long. The V and J ends lost 4 bases and 9 bases respectively, with 22 bases between them. The V gene's germline CDR1 is SEHNR and CDR2 FQNEAQ (reference sequence). The sequence was collected from a human donor with acute or convalescent COVID-19. The donor label of this sample is uncertain. The chain combines TRBV7-9 with TRBJ2-1; D might be TRBD2 (7 bases). The sequenced sample was peripheral blood. CDR3 DNA sequence: TGTGCCAGCAGCTCCCCAGCCGGGGGGCCGCTCCCTGAGCAGTTCTTC. It encodes CASSSPAGGPLPEQFF.